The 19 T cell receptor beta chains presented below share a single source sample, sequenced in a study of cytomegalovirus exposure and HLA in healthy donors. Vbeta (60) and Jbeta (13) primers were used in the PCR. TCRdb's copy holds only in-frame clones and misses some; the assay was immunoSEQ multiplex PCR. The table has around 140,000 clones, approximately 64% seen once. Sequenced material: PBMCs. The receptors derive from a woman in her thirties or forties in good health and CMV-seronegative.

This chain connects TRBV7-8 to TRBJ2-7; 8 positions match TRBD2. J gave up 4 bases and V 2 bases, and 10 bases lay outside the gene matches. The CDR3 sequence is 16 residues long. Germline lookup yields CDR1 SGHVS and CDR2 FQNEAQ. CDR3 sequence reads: CASSLMAGGDIYEQYF. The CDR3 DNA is TGTGCCAGCAGCTTAATGGCGGGGGGCGATATTTACGAGCAGTACTTC. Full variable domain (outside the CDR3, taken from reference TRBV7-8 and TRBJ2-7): GAGVSQSPRYKVAKRGQDVALRCDPISGHVSLFWYQQALGQGPEFLTYFQNEAQLDKSGLPSDRFFAERPEGSVSTLKIQRTQQEDSAVYLCASSLMAGGDIYEQYFGPGTRLTVT.

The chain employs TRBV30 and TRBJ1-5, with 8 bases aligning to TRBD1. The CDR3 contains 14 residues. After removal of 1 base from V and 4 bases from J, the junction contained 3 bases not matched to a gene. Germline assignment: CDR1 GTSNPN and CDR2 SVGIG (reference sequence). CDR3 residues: CAWSGRQGNQPQHF. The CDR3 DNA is TGTGCCTGGAGTGGGAGACAGGGGAATCAGCCCCAGCATTTT.

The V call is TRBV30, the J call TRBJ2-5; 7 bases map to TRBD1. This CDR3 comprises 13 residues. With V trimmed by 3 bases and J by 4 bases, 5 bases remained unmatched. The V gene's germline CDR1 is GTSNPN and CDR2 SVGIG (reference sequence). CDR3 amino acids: CAWSRQGAETQYF. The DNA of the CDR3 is TGTGCCTGGAGCAGACAGGGCGCAGAGACCCAGTACTTC.

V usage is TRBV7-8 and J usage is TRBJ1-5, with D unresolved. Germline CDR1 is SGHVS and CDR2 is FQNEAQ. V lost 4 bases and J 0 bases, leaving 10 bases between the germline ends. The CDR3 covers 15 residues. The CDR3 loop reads CASSSRDDSNQPQHF. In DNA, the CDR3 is TGTGCCAGCAGCTCCCGCGATGATAGCAATCAGCCCCAGCATTTT. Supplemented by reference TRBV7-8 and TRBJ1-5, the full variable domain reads GAGVSQSPRYKVAKRGQDVALRCDPISGHVSLFWYQQALGQGPEFLTYFQNEAQLDKSGLPSDRFFAERPEGSVSTLKIQRTQQEDSAVYLCASSSRDDSNQPQHFGDGTRLSIL.

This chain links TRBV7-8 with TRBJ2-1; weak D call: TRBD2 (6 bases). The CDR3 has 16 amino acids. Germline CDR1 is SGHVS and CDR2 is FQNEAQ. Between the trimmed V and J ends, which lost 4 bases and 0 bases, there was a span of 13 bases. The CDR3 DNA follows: TGTGCCAGCAGCTCCGAGCGGGTTAGCTCCTACAATGAGCAGTTCTTC. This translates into CASSSERVSSYNEQFF.

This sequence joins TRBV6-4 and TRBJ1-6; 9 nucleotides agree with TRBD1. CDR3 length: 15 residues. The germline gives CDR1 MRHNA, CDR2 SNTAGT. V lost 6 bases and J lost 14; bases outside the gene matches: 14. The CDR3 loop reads CASSQDAGTGRSLHF. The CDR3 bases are TGTGCCAGCAGCCAAGACGCCGGGACAGGGAGGTCCCTCCACTTT.

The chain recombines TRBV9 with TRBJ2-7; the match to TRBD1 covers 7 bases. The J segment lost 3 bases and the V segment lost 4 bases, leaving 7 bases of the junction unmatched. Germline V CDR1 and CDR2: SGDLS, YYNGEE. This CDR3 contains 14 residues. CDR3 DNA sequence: TGTGCCAGCAGCCCAGGGACAGCAAGCTACGAGCAGTACTTC. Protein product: CASSPGTASYEQYF.

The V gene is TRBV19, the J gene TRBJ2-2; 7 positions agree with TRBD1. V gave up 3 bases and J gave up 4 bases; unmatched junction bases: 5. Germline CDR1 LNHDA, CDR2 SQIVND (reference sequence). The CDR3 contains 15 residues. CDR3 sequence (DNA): TGTGCCAGTAGTATGAACAGGGGCGGCACCGGGGAGCTGTTTTTT. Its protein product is CASSMNRGGTGELFF.

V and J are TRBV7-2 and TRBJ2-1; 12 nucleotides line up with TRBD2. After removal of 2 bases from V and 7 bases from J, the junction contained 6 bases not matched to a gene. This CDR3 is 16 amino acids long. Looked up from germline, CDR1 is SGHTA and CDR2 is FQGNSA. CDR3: CASSLRLAGARNEQFF. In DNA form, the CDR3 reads TGTGCCAGCAGCTTACGACTAGCGGGGGCCAGGAATGAGCAGTTCTTC.

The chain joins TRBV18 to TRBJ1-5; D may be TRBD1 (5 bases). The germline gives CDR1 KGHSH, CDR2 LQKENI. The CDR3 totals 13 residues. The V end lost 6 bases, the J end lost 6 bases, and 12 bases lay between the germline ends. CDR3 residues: CASSGGVGQPQHF. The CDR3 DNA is TGTGCCAGCTCGGGGGGAGTGGGTCAGCCCCAGCATTTT.

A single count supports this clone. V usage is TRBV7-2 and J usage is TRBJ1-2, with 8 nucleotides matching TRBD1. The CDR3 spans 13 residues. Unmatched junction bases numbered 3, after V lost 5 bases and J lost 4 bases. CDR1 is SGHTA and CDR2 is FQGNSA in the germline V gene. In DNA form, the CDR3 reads TGTGCCAGCAGCCCTGGGACAGGCTATGGCTACACCTTC. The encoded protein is CASSPGTGYGYTF.

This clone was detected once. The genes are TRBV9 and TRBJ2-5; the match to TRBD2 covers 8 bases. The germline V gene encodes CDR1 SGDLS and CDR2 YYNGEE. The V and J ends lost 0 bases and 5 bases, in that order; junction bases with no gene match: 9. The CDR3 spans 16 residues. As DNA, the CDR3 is TGTGCCAGCAGCGTAGTTTCCAGCGGGGGCCGGGAGACCCAGTACTTC. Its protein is CASSVVSSGGRETQYF.

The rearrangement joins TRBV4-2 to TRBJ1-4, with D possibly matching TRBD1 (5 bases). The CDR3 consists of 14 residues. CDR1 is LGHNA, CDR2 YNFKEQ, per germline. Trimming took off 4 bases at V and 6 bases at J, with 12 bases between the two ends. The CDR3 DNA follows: TGTGCCAGCAGCCCCAGGGATTCGGATGAAAAACTGTTTTTT. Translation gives CASSPRDSDEKLFF.

CDR3 sequence: CAFSGGGGPETQYF. The DNA of the CDR3 is TGTGCCTTTTCTGGGGGCGGGGGCCCGGAGACCCAGTACTTC. The rearrangement joins TRBV30 to TRBJ2-5; D is possibly TRBD2 (7 bases). The V gene lost 7 bases and the J gene lost 5 bases, with 20 bases spanning the gap. CDR1 is GTSNPN and CDR2 is SVGIG in the germline V gene (reference sequence). The CDR3 runs to 14 residues. The variable domain in full, with the rest retrieved from reference TRBV30 and TRBJ2-5, is SQTIHQWPATLVQPVGSPLSLECTVEGTSNPNLYWYRQAAGRGLQLLFYSVGIGQISSEVPQNLSASRPQDRQFILSSKKLLLSDSGFYLCAFSGGGGPETQYFGPGTRLLVL.

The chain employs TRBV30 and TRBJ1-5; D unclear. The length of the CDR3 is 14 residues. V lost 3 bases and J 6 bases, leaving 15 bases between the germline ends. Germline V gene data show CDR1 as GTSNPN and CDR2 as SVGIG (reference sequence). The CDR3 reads CAWSVWTKSQPQHF. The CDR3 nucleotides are TGTGCCTGGAGCGTCTGGACTAAGAGTCAGCCCCAGCATTTT.

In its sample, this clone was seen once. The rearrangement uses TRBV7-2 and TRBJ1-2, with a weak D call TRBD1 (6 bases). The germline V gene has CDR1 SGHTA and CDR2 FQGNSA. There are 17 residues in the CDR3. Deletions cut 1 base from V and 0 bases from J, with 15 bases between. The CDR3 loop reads CASSLGPQGIANYGYTF. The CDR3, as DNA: TGTGCCAGCAGCTTAGGCCCTCAGGGGATAGCTAACTATGGCTACACCTTC.

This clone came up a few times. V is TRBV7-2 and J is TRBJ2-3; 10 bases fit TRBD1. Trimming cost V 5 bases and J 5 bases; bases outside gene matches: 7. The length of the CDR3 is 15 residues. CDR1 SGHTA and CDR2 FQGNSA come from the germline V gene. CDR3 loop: CASSRQGAGVDTQYF. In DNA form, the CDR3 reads TGTGCCAGCAGCCGACAGGGGGCCGGGGTAGATACGCAGTATTTT.

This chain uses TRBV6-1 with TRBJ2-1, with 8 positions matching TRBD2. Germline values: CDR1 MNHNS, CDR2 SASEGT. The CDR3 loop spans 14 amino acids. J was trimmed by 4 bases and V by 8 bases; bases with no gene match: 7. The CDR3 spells CASALAGRYNEQFF. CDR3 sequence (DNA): TGTGCCAGCGCCTTAGCGGGGAGATACAATGAGCAGTTCTTC.

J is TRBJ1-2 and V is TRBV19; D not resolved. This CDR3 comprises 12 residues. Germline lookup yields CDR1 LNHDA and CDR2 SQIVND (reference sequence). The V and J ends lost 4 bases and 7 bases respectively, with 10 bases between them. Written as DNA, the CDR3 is TGTGCCAGTAGTAGAGAAGGGAGTGGCTACACCTTC. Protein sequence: CASSREGSGYTF.